One sample yielded the 5 T cell receptor beta chains listed below, sequenced in a study of neoadjuvant anti-PD-1 for oral cavity cancer. This sample's time point: after neoadjuvant nivolumab, at surgical resection. Data came from immunoSEQ multiplex PCR; TCRdb stores just in-frame clones and leaves some out. The sample comprises 11,000 to 15,000 clones, less than 85% of which are singletons, and around 2.4% rests with the top ten. The sample in question was PBMCs, obtained after nivolumab (anti-PD-1) treatment. The receptors originated from a person aged 40-85 years with oral cavity squamous cell carcinoma.

The chain couples TRBV7-9 to TRBJ2-1; D perhaps matches TRBD2 (6 bases). CDR1 and CDR2 (germline): SEHNR, FQNEAQ (reference sequence). The CDR3 extends over 16 amino acids. Trimming shortened V by 4 bases and J by 0 bases, and 13 bases separated the two germline ends. The CDR3 nucleotides are TGTGCCAGCAGCTCCCCTGGGGGGAGCTCCTACAATGAGCAGTTCTTC. The encoded protein is CASSSPGGSSYNEQFF.

The chain carries TRBV2 and TRBJ2-5; D remains ambiguous. Germline CDR1 is SNHLY and CDR2 is FYNNEI. The V end lost 7 bases, the J end lost 2 bases, and 5 bases lay between the germline ends. This CDR3 region has 11 residues. CDR3 DNA: TGTGCCAGCACCTTGCAAGAGACCCAGTACTTC. Translating gives CASTLQETQYF.

The genes are TRBV7-9 and TRBJ1-3, with D maybe TRBD1 (5 bases). This CDR3 region has 18 residues. CDR1 and CDR2 (germline): SEHNR, FQNEAQ (reference sequence). With 6 bases removed from V and 3 bases from J, the gap between germline ends came to 24 bases. The CDR3 sequence: CASSSPRDARVGGNTIYF. The CDR3 nucleotides read TGTGCCAGCAGTTCCCCCCGGGACGCCCGGGTGGGTGGAAACACCATATATTTT. Drawing the rest from reference TRBV7-9 and TRBJ1-3, the complete variable domain is DTGVSQNPRHKITKRGQNVTFRCDPISEHNRLYWYRQTLGQGPEFLTYFQNEAQLEKSRLLSDRFSAERPKGSFSTLEIQRTEQGDSAMYLCASSSPRDARVGGNTIYFGEGSWLTVV.

This clone was found a few times. The chain uses TRBV9 and TRBJ1-1; 7 nucleotides align to TRBD1. Germline assignment: CDR1 SGDLS and CDR2 YYNGEE. There are 17 residues in the CDR3. V was pared by 0 bases and J by 3 bases, with 11 bases of the junction left unmatched. CDR3 in DNA: TGTGCCAGCAGCGTAGTCCCCCCCGGGACAGCACACACTGAAGCTTTCTTT. This codes for CASSVVPPGTAHTEAFF.

The V gene is TRBV29-1, the J gene TRBJ2-1, with no clear D. The CDR3 spans 13 residues. V lost 4 bases and J 1 base, leaving 8 bases between the germline ends. Germline CDR1 is SQVTM and CDR2 is ANQGSEA. The CDR3 loop reads CSVVRFSYNEQFF. In nucleotides, the CDR3 is TGCAGCGTTGTACGTTTTTCCTACAATGAGCAGTTCTTC.